The present T cell receptor beta chain was sequenced within a study of T-cell memory formation after mild COVID-19. The wider study: Largely, the TCR clusters proved donor specific.

In its sample, this clonotype was seen a few times. The CDR3 sequence is 18 residues long. Germline CDR1 and CDR2: SEHNR and FQNEAQ (reference sequence). With 5 bases clipped from V and 1 base from J, the junction kept 13 bases outside the gene matches. cDNA libraries for TCR alpha and TCR beta, carrying sample barcodes and UMIs, came from 5'RACE with constant-segment primers. TCRdb reprocessed the 5' RACE reads with MiXCR, giving one entry per CDR3 protein. The sample shows 400,000 to 550,000 distinct CDR3 sequences, around 25% of them seen only once. This chain links TRBV7-9 with TRBJ2-1, with 8 bases that match TRBD2. Material: PBMCs or a T cell subset sorted from them (not recorded which). The receptor was isolated from an adult woman who had mild COVID-19 (a few samples of this study predate the infection). Cell type and time point are not known. The CDR3 loop is CASSPLTSVTPSYNEQFF. CDR3 in DNA: TGTGCCAGCAGCCCACTGACTAGCGTAACCCCGTCCTACAATGAGCAGTTCTTC. Together with reference TRBV7-9 and TRBJ2-1, the CDR3 gives the full variable domain: DTGVSQNPRHKITKRGQNVTFRCDPISEHNRLYWYRQTLGQGPEFLTYFQNEAQLEKSRLLSDRFSAERPKGSFSTLEIQRTEQGDSAMYLCASSPLTSVTPSYNEQFFGPGTRLTVL.